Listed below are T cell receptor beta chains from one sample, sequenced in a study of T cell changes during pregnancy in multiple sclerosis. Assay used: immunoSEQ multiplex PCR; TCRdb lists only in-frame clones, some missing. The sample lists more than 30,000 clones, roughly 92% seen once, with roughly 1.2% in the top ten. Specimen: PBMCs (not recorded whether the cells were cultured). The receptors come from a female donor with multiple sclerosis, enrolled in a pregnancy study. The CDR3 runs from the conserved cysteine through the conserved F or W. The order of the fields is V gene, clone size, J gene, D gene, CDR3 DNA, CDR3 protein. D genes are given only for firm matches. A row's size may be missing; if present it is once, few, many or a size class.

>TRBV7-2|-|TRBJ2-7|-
TGTGCCAGCAGCTTATGGGAAGAGATGGAGCAGTACTTC
CASSLWEEMEQYF
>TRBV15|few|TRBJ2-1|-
TGTGCCACCAGCAGAGGATACTGGGACATCTACAATGAGCAGTTCTTC
CATSRGYWDIYNEQFF
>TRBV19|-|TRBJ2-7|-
TGTGCCAGTAGTATAGGACAGTCCTACGAGCAGTACTTC
CASSIGQSYEQYF
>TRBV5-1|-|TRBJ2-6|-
TGCGCCAGCAGCTTGGCCCCGGGGTCTGGGGCCAACGTCCTGACTTTC
CASSLAPGSGANVLTF
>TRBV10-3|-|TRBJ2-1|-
TGTGCCATCAGTGAGCCTCCGACTGCAACCGGGCAGTTCTTC
CAISEPPTATGQFF
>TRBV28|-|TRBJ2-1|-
TGTGCCAGCAGTTTCGGGGTTGCGTCCTACAATGAGCAGTTCTTC
CASSFGVASYNEQFF
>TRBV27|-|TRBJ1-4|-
TGTGCCAGCAGTTTGGTAGGGGACGGAGTTAATGAAAAACTGTTTTTT
CASSLVGDGVNEKLFF
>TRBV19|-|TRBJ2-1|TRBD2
TGTGCCAGTAGTAGGGGTCCGGGACTAGCTGTTAATGAGCAGTTCTTC
CASSRGPGLAVNEQFF
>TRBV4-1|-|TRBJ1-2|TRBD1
TGCGCCAGCAGCCAAGAATTACAGGGGTTTAGTGGCTACACCTTC
CASSQELQGFSGYTF
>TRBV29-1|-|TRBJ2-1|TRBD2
TGCAGCGTTGACAGCGGGAGGCACAATGAGCAGTTCTTC
CSVDSGRHNEQFF
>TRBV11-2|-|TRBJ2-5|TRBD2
TGTGCCAGCAGCTTAGATATGGCGGGAGGCCCCCAAGAGACCCAGTACTTC
CASSLDMAGGPQETQYF
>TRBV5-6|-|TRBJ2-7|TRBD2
TGTGCCAGCAGCCACGGGACTAGAGGGATCTACGAGCAGTACTTC
CASSHGTRGIYEQYF
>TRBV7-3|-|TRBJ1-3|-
TGTGCCAGCAGTCAGACCACGAAGGGAGTCTCTGGAAACACCATATATTTT
CASSQTTKGVSGNTIYF
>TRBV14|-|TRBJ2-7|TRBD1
TGTGCCAGCAGCGCCCCGGGACAGGGATTTCGTGAGCAGTACTTC
CASSAPGQGFREQYF
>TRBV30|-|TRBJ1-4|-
TGTGCCTGGGCCCCCGTGGGAAATGAAAAACTGTTTTTT
CAWAPVGNEKLFF
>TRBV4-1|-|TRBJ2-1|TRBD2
TGCGCCAGCAGCCAAGTTGCCCAGCGGGGAGACAATGAGCAGTTCTTC
CASSQVAQRGDNEQFF
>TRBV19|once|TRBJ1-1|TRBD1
TGTGCCAGTAGATCCCAGGGGGCAGGGGCTGAAGCTTTCTTT
CASRSQGAGAEAFF
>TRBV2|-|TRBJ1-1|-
TGTGCCAGCAGTGAAAACTCCGGCACTGAAGCTTTCTTT
CASSENSGTEAFF
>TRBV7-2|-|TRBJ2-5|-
TGTGCCAGCAGCTCTGGACCCCCCGAGACCCAGTACTTC
CASSSGPPETQYF
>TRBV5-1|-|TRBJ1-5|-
TGCGCCAGCAGCTTGGGTTCTAGCAATCAGCCCCAGCATTTT
CASSLGSSNQPQHF
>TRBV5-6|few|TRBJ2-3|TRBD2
TGTGCCAGCGGTATTTCGCCTAGCGGGAGGGCCGAAGATACGCAGTATTTT
CASGISPSGRAEDTQYF
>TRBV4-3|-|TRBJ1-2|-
TGCGCCAGCAGCCGGACAGTAAACTCCTATGGCTACACCTTC
CASSRTVNSYGYTF
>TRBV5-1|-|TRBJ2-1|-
TGCGCCAGCAGCTTGGATAGGAACAATGAGCAGTTCTTC
CASSLDRNNEQFF
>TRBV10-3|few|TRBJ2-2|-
TGTGCCATCAGTGAGTCCACAGGGTTCGCGAACACCGGGGAGCTGTTTTTT
CAISESTGFANTGELFF
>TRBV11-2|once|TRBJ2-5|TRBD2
TGTGCCAGCGGACTAGCGGGAGAGGAGACCCAGTACTTC
CASGLAGEETQYF
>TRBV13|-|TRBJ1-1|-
TGTGCCAGCAGCTTGGCCGGGGTTCTGAACACTGAAGCTTTCTTT
CASSLAGVLNTEAFF
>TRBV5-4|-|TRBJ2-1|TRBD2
TGTGCCAGCAGCTTTGGGCTAGCGGGGTACAATGAGCAGTTCTTC
CASSFGLAGYNEQFF
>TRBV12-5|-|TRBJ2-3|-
TGTGCTAGTGCCACCCCCTCACAGATCTACACAGATACGCAGTATTTT
CASATPSQIYTDTQYF
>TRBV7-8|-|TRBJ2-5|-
TGTGCCAGCAGCTTCCCAGGCAGCTCAGAGACCCAGTACTTC
CASSFPGSSETQYF
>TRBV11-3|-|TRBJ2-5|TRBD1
TGTGCCAGCAGCTTATATCGGGGACAGGGCCAGTACTTC
CASSLYRGQGQYF
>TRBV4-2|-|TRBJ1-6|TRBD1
TGTGCCAGCAGCCTTCAGACAGGGACCAATAATTCACCCCTCCACTTT
CASSLQTGTNNSPLHF
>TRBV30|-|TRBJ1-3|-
TGTGCCTGGGGGAAGACTGGAAACACCATATATTTT
CAWGKTGNTIYF
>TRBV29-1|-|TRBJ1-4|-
TGCAGCGTTGTGTTGGCCACCAATGAAAAACTGTTTTTT
CSVVLATNEKLFF
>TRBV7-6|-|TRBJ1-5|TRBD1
TGTGCCAGCAGCCCGGGAGCCGGGACAGGGGCGCCGTATAGCAATCAGCCCCAGCATTTT
CASSPGAGTGAPYSNQPQHF
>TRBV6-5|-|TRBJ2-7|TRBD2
TGTGCCAGCAGAGAACTAGCGGGGGGAGGCCACGAGCAGTACTTC
CASRELAGGGHEQYF
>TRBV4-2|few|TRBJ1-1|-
TGTGCCAGCAGCCCCCAGGACACCCCGGGCACTGAAGCTTTCTTT
CASSPQDTPGTEAFF
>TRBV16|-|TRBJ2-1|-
TGTGCCAGCAGCAAACCCTTGTGGGGGGACAATGAGCAGTTCTTC
CASSKPLWGDNEQFF